Described below is a single T cell receptor beta chain sequence and its context. Its antigen is not identified. The record originates from a study of CD8 T cells in Susac syndrome. Across the study: Patients with Susac syndrome had blood drawn and were at that point therapy-naive, on corticosteroids, or on intravenous immunoglobulin alone.

General study points: Regarding the TCR sequencing and HLA analysis, the study admitted that a relatively small number of individuals were involved.

The authors carried out high-throughput sequencing of TCR beta. They applied it to CD8+ and CD4+ T cells obtained from blood. An amount of RNA that ranged from roughly 0.45 to 1 ug was reverse transcribed with random hexamers. The method of amplification for TCR beta CDR3 was immunoSEQ multiplex PCR, covering 54 Vbeta and 13 Jbeta. TCRdb recomputed calls from the immunoSEQ multiplex PCR reads with MiXCR, one row per CDR3 protein. The sample yields some 210,000 distinct CDR3 sequences, roughly 93% seen once. Sequencing input: CD4+ T cells from PBMCs. This receptor was identified in a human donor with Susac syndrome.

The CDR3 here is CASSPDSRTGELFF. Written as DNA, the CDR3 is TGCGCCAGCAGCCCTGACAGCCGCACCGGGGAGCTGTTTTTT. The chain employs TRBV4-3 and TRBJ2-2; weak D call: TRBD1 (5 bases). This CDR3 has 14 residues. Trimming left V 4 bases short and J 4 bases short, with 10 bases between. Germline V gives CDR1 LGHNA, CDR2 YSLEER.